A single sample is the source of the 19 T cell receptor beta chains below, sequenced in a study of a mutant IDH1 vaccine in newly diagnosed glioma (dated by TCRdb to about 2021). Libraries came from the immunoSEQ multiplex PCR assay. TCRdb took this table from immuneACCESS and kept in-frame rearrangements with V and J called. Such tables lack part of the clones; where checked against another copy, unresolved V genes explain under half of the gap, and the rest is unexplained. Here the sample has about 34,000 clones; about 80% occur a single time. Roughly 10% of the sample is taken by the ten largest. Reading the label with the study, this specimen's time point is: baseline, week 1 (first vaccination visit). The meaning of the sample's treatment or condition label: pre-vaccination baseline after standard-of-care therapy. The sample consisted of peripheral blood mononuclear cells (PBMCs), taken from a glioma patient treated with radiotherapy, temozolomide or both. The receptors here all came from a man aged 50-60 years with glioma. Some clones in this sample may be carry-over from other donors' samples.

The chain links TRBV7-2 to TRBJ2-6, with unresolved D. This CDR3 is built from 14 residues. Germline values: CDR1 SGHTA, CDR2 FQGNSA. Deletions cut 8 bases from V and 0 bases from J, with 8 bases between. In nucleotides, the CDR3 is TGTGCCAGCTGTGCATTCTCTGGGGCCAACGTCCTGACTTTC. This encodes CASCAFSGANVLTF. Together with reference TRBV7-2 and TRBJ2-6, the CDR3 gives the full variable domain: GAGVSQSPSNKVTEKGKDVELRCDPISGHTALYWYRQSLGQGLEFLIYFQGNSAPDKSGLPSDRFSAERTGGSVSTLTIQRTQQEDSAVYLCASCAFSGANVLTFGAGSRLTVL.

In its sample, this clone was seen once. J is TRBJ1-1 and V is TRBV6-1; D possibly corresponds to TRBD1 (5 bases). V dropped 7 bases and J dropped 5 bases, with 17 bases sitting between them. The CDR3 contains 14 residues. In germline, CDR1 is MNHNS, CDR2 SASEGT. The CDR3 DNA reads as TGTGCCAGCACATGGGGGGGGAAGGGGACTGAAGCTTTCTTT. Its translation: CASTWGGKGTEAFF.

The rearrangement uses TRBV7-2 and TRBJ2-4, with D unresolved. The CDR3 runs 13 residues. V lost 1 base to trimming and J lost 5 bases, with 6 bases between them. Germline CDR1 is SGHTA and CDR2 is FQGNSA. CDR3 region: CASSLGVENIQYF. The CDR3 DNA follows: TGTGCCAGCAGCTTAGGGGTGGAAAACATTCAGTACTTC. The complete variable domain, with remaining parts taken from reference TRBV7-2 and TRBJ2-4, reads GAGVSQSPSNKVTEKGKDVELRCDPISGHTALYWYRQSLGQGLEFLIYFQGNSAPDKSGLPSDRFSAERTGGSVSTLTIQRTQQEDSAVYLCASSLGVENIQYFGAGTRLSVL.

The V call is TRBV29-1, the J call TRBJ2-1; 7 nucleotides match TRBD2. The CDR3 sequence is 16 residues long. Trimming took 7 bases from V and 7 from J; bases not matched to a gene: 19. Germline CDR1 and CDR2: SQVTM and ANQGSEA. The CDR3: CSAEGFGLAAGNEQFF. CDR3 DNA: TGCAGCGCCGAAGGGTTCGGTCTAGCGGCGGGAAATGAGCAGTTCTTC.

This chain links TRBV20-1 with TRBJ2-2, with D possibly TRBD2 on 5 matching bases. The CDR3 is made up of 11 amino acids. V was trimmed by 6 bases and J by 6 bases, leaving 8 bases between them. Germline loops: CDR1 DFQATT, CDR2 SNEGSKA (reference sequence). The CDR3 DNA reads TGCAGTGCCCGGGGAGCCGGGGAGCTGTTTTTT. As protein: CSARGAGELFF.

The V and J genes are TRBV6-1 and TRBJ2-1; TRBD2 agrees at 9 bases. The V gene's germline CDR1 is MNHNS and CDR2 SASEGT. The CDR3 is 14 residues long. With V trimmed by 6 bases and J by 6 bases, 6 bases remained unmatched. The CDR3 protein is CASRPGLAFNEQFF. In DNA form, the CDR3 reads TGTGCCAGCAGACCGGGACTAGCCTTCAATGAGCAGTTCTTC.

The CDR3 loop reads CASSLGGRAYGYTF. CDR3 nucleotides: TGTGCCAGCAGCTTAGGGGGGAGGGCCTATGGCTACACCTTC. The genes are TRBV5-5 and TRBJ1-2, with TRBD1 as a possible D gene (6 bases). The CDR3 loop spans 14 amino acids. Germline-derived CDR1 and CDR2 are SGHKS and YYEKEE (reference sequence). Trimming removed 2 bases at V and 4 bases at J, with 12 bases between.

This sequence joins TRBV6-5 and TRBJ2-1, with TRBD2 matching over 10 bases. The CDR3 has 15 residues. The V segment lost 5 bases and the J segment 4 bases; nucleotides outside the gene matches: 5. The germline gives CDR1 MNHEY, CDR2 SVGAGI. CDR3 sequence: CASSRLAGEYNEQFF. The CDR3 DNA reads TGTGCCAGCAGTCGTCTAGCGGGAGAATACAATGAGCAGTTCTTC.

The V gene is TRBV7-8, the J gene TRBJ2-7; 11 positions agree with TRBD2. This CDR3 spans 15 amino acids. V trimming: 5 bases; J trimming: 3 bases; junction bases outside the gene matches: 6. Germline V gives CDR1 SGHVS, CDR2 FQNEAQ. CDR3 protein: CASSLAGLADYEQYF. The DNA of the CDR3 is TGTGCCAGCAGCCTGGCGGGACTAGCGGACTACGAGCAGTACTTC.

The chain links TRBV2 to TRBJ2-3, with D perhaps TRBD1 or TRBD2 (6 bases each). Trimming cost V 5 bases and J 5 bases, with 17 bases left between them. CDR1 is SNHLY, CDR2 FYNNEI, per germline. The CDR3 contains 15 residues. This chain's CDR3 is CASSQTGLEGDTQYF. The CDR3 DNA follows: TGTGCCAGCAGTCAGACAGGATTGGAGGGAGATACGCAGTATTTT.

The rearrangement joins TRBV9 to TRBJ1-4, with a tentative D call TRBD1 (6 bases). The germline V gene encodes CDR1 SGDLS and CDR2 YYNGEE. This CDR3 region has 14 residues. Trimming took off 4 bases at V and 7 bases at J, with 14 bases between the two ends. The CDR3 loop reads CASSQTGLGEKLFF. CDR3 nucleotide sequence: TGTGCCAGCAGCCAGACAGGTCTGGGTGAAAAACTGTTTTTT.

The V and J genes are TRBV6-1 and TRBJ1-2; TRBD1 is a possible D gene (5 bases). The CDR3 is 13 amino acids. Germline CDR1 and CDR2: MNHNS and SASEGT. V shed 1 base and J shed 9 bases, with 12 bases lying between them. The CDR3: CASSEGQGLSYTF. The CDR3 nucleotides read TGTGCCAGCAGTGAAGGGCAGGGTCTGAGCTACACCTTC.

The rearrangement uses TRBV18 and TRBJ1-1, with TRBD1 matching over 9 bases. With V trimmed by 4 bases and J by 0 bases, 6 bases remained unmatched. CDR3 length equals 16 residues. Germline assignment: CDR1 KGHSH and CDR2 LQKENI. The CDR3 nucleotides read TGTGCCAGCTCACAGGGACAGGGTGTGTTGAACACTGAAGCTTTCTTT. Its protein product is CASSQGQGVLNTEAFF. The variable domain in full, completed from reference TRBV18 and TRBJ1-1, reads NAGVMQNPRHLVRRRGQEARLRCSPMKGHSHVYWYRQLPEEGLKFMVYLQKENIIDESGMPKERFSAEFPKEGPSILRIQQVVRGDSAAYFCASSQGQGVLNTEAFFGQGTRLTVV.

The gene calls are TRBV6-5 and TRBJ2-7, with TRBD1 matching 7 bases. The CDR3 is made up of 13 amino acids. V shed 6 bases and J 3 bases; nucleotides not matched to a gene: 5. The germline gives CDR1 MNHEY, CDR2 SVGAGI. The CDR3 DNA reads TGTGCCAGCAGGCTACAGGGGAGCTACGAGCAGTACTTC. This codes for CASRLQGSYEQYF.

The rearrangement joins TRBV30 to TRBJ1-1; the D is unclear. Trimming left V 3 bases short and J 1 base short, with 12 bases between. The CDR3 loop spans 14 amino acids. Germline V CDR1 and CDR2: GTSNPN, SVGIG (reference sequence). The CDR3 bases are TGTGCCTGGAGCCCAAATGCGGCGAACACTGAAGCTTTCTTT. Translation gives CAWSPNAANTEAFF.

This chain links TRBV7-2 with TRBJ2-7, with 7 bases that match TRBD2. Germline V gene sequence: CDR1 SGHTA, CDR2 FQGNSA. Unmatched junction bases numbered 12, after V lost 1 base and J lost 6 bases. This CDR3 comprises 16 residues. CDR3 sequence: CASSLDGVGGVSEQYF. The CDR3 DNA is TGTGCCAGCAGCTTAGACGGGGTGGGGGGGGTGAGCGAGCAGTACTTC.

This clone was counted a single time. The chain recombines TRBV6-6 with TRBJ2-5; D possibly corresponds to TRBD2 (7 bases). The CDR3 totals 16 residues. With 2 bases removed from V and 2 bases from J, the gap between germline ends came to 15 bases. CDR1 and CDR2 from the germline V gene are MNHNY and SVGAGI (reference sequence). Here the CDR3 reads CASSYGRGGHQETQYF. The CDR3 DNA is TGTGCCAGCAGTTACGGTAGGGGGGGGCATCAAGAGACCCAGTACTTC.

CDR3 sequence: CASSLRLAKNTDTQYF. CDR3 nucleotide sequence: TGTGCCAGCAGCTTAAGACTAGCGAAAAACACAGATACGCAGTATTTT. V is TRBV7-6 and J is TRBJ2-3; 8 bases line up with TRBD2. The CDR3 loop spans 16 amino acids. J gave up 2 bases and V 2 bases, and 6 bases lay outside the gene matches. From germline, CDR1 is SGHVS and CDR2 FNYEAQ.

The chain links TRBV5-1 to TRBJ1-5; D not certain. Germline V gene sequence: CDR1 SGHRS, CDR2 YFSETQ. V dropped 4 bases and J dropped 2 bases, with 16 bases sitting between them. The CDR3 contains 16 residues. CDR3 residues: CASSGTRVEGNQPQHF. The DNA for the CDR3 is TGCGCCAGCAGCGGAACAAGGGTGGAAGGCAATCAGCCCCAGCATTTT.